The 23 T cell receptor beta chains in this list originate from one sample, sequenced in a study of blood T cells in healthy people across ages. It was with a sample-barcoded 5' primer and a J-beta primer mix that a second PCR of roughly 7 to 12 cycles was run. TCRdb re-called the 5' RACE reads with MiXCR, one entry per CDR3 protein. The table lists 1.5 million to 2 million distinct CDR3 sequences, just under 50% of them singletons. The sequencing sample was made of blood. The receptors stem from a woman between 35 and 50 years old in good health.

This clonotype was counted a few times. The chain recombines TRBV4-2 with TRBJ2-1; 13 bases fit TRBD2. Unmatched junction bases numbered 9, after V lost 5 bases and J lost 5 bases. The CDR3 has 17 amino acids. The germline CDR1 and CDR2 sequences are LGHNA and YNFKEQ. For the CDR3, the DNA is TGTGCCAGCAGCTCCCGACTAGCGGGGGGCCCCGACAATGAGCAGTTCTTC. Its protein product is CASSSRLAGGPDNEQFF.

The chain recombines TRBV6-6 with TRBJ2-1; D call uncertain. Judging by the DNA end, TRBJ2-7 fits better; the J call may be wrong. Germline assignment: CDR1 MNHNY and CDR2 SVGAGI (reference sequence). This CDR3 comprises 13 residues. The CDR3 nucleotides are TGTGCCAGCAGTTACGGCGCGCGCTACGAGCAGTACTTC. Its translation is CASSYGARYEQYF.

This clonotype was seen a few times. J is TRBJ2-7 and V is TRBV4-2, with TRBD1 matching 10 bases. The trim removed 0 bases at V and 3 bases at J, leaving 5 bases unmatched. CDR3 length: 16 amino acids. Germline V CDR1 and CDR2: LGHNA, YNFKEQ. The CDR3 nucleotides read TGTGCCAGCAGCCAAGATAGACAGGGGGCTAGCTACGAGCAGTACTTC. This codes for CASSQDRQGASYEQYF.

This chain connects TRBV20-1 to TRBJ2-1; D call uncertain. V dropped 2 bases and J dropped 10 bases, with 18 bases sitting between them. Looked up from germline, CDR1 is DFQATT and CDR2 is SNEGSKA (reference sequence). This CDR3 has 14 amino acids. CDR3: CSARPPGYASEQFF. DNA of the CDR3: TGCAGTGCTAGACCACCGGGCTACGCCTCGGAGCAGTTCTTC.

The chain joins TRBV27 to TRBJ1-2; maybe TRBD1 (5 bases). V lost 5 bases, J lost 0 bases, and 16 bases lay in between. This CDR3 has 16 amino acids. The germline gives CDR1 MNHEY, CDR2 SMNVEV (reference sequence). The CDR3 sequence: CASSPISGTANYGYTF. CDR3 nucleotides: TGTGCCAGCAGTCCGATCTCCGGGACCGCTAACTATGGCTACACCTTC.

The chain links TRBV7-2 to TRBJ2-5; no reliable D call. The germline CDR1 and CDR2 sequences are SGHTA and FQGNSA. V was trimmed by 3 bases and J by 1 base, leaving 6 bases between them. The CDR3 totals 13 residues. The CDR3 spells CASSFFRQETQYF. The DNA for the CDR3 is TGTGCCAGCAGCTTTTTCCGCCAAGAGACCCAGTACTTC. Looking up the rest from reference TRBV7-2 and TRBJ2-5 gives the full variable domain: GAGVSQSPSNKVTEKGKDVELRCDPISGHTALYWYRQSLGQGLEFLIYFQGNSAPDKSGLPSDRFSAERTGGSVSTLTIQRTQQEDSAVYLCASSFFRQETQYFGPGTRLLVL.

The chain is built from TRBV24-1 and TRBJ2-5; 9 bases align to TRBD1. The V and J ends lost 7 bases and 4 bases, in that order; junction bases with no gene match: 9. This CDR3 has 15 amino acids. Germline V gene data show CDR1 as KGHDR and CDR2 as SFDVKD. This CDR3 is CATSPDRGLGETQYF. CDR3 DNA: TGTGCCACCAGCCCGGACAGGGGACTTGGAGAGACCCAGTACTTC.

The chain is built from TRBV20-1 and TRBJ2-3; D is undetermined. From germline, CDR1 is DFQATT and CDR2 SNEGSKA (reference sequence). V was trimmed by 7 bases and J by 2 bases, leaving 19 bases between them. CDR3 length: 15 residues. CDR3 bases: TGCAGTGGGTGGGCGGTCACCAGCCCCACAGATACGCAGTATTTT. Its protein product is CSGWAVTSPTDTQYF.

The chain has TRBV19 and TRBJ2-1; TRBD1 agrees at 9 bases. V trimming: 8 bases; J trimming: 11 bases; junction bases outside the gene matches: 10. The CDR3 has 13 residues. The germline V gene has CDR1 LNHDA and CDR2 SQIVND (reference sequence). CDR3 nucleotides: TGTGCCAGTCGGGGACAGGGTTTTGGTAAGCAGTTCTTC. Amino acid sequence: CASRGQGFGKQFF.

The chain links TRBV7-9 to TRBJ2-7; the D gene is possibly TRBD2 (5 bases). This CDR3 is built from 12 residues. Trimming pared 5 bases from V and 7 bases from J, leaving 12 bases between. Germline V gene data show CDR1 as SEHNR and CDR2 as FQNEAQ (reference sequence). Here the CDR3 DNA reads TGTGCCAGCAGCCCCGACCGGGAAGAGCAGTACTTC. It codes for CASSPDREEQYF. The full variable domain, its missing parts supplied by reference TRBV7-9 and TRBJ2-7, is DTGVSQNPRHKITKRGQNVTFRCDPISEHNRLYWYRQTLGQGPEFLTYFQNEAQLEKSRLLSDRFSAERPKGSFSTLEIQRTEQGDSAMYLCASSPDREEQYFGPGTRLTVT.

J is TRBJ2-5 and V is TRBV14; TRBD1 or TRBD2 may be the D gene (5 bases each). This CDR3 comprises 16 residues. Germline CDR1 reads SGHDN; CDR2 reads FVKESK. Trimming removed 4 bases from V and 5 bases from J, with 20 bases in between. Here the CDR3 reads CASSPSRTHWGETQYF. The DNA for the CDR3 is TGTGCCAGCAGCCCCTCAAGGACCCATTGGGGGGAGACCCAGTACTTC.

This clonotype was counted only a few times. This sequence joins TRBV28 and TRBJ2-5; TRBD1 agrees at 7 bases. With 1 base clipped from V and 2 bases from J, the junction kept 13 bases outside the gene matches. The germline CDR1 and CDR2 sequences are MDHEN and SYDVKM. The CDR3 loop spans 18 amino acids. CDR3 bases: TGTGCCAGCAGTTTATTAGAACGGGACAGTGTTATTCAAGAGACCCAGTACTTC. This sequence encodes CASSLLERDSVIQETQYF.

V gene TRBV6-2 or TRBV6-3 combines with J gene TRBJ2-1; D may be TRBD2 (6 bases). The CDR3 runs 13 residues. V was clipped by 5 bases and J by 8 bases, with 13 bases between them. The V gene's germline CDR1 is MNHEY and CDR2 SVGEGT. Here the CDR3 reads CASSLAWVDEQFF. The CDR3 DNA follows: TGTGCCAGCAGTCTAGCGTGGGTAGATGAGCAGTTCTTC.

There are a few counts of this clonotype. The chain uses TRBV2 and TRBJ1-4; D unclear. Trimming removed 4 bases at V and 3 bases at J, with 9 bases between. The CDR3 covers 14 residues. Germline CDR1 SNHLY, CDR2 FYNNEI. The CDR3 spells CASSVRPSNEKLFF. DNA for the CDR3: TGTGCCAGCAGTGTCAGACCTTCTAATGAAAAACTGTTTTTT.

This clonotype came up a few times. CDR3 bases: TGTGCCAGCAGTTCCTCTAGCGGGGAGGCCTACAATGAGCAGTTCTTC. Translated: CASSSSSGEAYNEQFF. The V gene is TRBV27, the J gene TRBJ2-1; TRBD2 matches at 9 bases. CDR1 and CDR2 (germline): MNHEY, SMNVEV (reference sequence). The V and J ends lost 4 bases and 2 bases, in that order; junction bases with no gene match: 6. The CDR3 is 16 residues long.

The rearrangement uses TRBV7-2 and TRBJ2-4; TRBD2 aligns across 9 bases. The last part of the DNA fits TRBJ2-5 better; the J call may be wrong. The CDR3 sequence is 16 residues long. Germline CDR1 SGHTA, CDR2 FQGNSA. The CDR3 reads CASSSPGLAQQETQYF. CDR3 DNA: TGTGCCAGCAGCTCGCCGGGACTAGCCCAACAAGAGACCCAGTACTTC.

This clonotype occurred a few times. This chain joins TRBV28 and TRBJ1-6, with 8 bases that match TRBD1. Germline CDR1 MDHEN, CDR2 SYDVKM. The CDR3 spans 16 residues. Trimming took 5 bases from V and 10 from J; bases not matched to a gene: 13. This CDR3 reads CASSPPPGQEGSPLHF. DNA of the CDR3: TGTGCCAGCAGTCCGCCCCCGGGACAGGAGGGATCACCCCTCCACTTT.

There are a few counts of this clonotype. The CDR3 region is CASSFRSGGWYNEQFF. The CDR3 region has the DNA TGTGCCAGCAGTTTTAGAAGCGGGGGGTGGTACAATGAGCAGTTCTTC. The chain links TRBV12-3 or TRBV12-4 to TRBJ2-1; 9 nucleotides align to TRBD2. The J segment lost 4 bases and the V segment lost 3 bases, leaving 7 bases of the junction unmatched. The CDR3 extends over 16 amino acids.

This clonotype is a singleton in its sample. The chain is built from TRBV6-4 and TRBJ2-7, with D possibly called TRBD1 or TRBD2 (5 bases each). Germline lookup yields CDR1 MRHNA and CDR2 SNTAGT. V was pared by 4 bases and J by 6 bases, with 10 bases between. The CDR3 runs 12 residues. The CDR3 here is CASSGDPGEQYF. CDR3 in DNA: TGTGCCAGCAGTGGGGACCCCGGCGAGCAGTACTTC.

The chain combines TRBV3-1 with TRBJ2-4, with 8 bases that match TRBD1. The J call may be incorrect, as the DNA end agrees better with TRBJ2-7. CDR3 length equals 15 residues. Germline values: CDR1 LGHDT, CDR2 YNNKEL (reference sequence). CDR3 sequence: CASSRRQGKGYEQYF. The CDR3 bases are TGTGCCAGCAGCCGACGACAGGGGAAGGGATACGAGCAGTACTTC.

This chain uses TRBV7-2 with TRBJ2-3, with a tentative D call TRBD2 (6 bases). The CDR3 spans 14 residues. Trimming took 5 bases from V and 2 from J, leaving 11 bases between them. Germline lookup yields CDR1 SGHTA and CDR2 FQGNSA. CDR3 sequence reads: CASSPRDFTDTQYF. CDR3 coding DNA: TGTGCCAGCAGCCCTCGGGACTTCACAGATACGCAGTATTTT.

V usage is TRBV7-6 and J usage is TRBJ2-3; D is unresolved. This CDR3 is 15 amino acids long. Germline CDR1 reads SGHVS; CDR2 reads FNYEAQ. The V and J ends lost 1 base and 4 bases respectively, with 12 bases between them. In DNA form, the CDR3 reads TGTGCCAGCAGCTTAGTGGCCTCTCCCGCAGATACGCAGTATTTT. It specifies CASSLVASPADTQYF.

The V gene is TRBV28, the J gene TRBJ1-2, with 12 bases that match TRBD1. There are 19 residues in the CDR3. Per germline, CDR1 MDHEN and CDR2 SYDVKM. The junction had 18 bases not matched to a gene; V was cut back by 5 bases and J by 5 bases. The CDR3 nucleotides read TGTGCCAGCAGTCCCCTCACTGCCGGGACAGGGGGCTGGAGGTATGGCTACACCTTC. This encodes CASSPLTAGTGGWRYGYTF.